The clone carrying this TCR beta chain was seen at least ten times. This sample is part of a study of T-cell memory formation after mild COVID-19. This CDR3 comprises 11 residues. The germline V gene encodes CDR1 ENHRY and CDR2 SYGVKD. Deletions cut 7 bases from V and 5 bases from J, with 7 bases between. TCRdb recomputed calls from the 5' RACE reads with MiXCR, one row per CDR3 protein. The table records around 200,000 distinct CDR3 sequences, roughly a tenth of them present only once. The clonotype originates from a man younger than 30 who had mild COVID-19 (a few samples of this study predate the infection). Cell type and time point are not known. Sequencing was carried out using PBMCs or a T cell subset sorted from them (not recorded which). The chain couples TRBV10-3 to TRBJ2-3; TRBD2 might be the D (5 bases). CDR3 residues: CAINEGDTQYF. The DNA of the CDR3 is TGTGCCATCAACGAGGGAGATACGCAGTATTTT.